This T cell receptor (beta chain) was observed in a study of shared clonotypes between healthy human individuals. General study results and limits: Sorted-subset sequencing, rarefaction showed, was incomplete despite large depth. In contrast to clonotypes shared by all four donors, non-shared clonotypes had lower generation probabilities.

Germline CDR1 SGHNT, CDR2 YENEEA. Losses at the gene ends were 4 bases for V and 8 bases for J; bases not matched to a gene: 10. This CDR3 has 15 residues. The authors distributed each subset's genomic DNA evenly over several immunoSEQ plates. Measured with immunoSEQ multiplex PCR; TCRdb has only the in-frame clones, and not every one. This table holds under 600,000 clones, 95% to 96% found once. Comment on this clone: The antigen is unknown.

The sequenced material came from naive CD4+ T cells sorted from blood. Subset reported: CD45RA+ positively selected. The rearrangement joins TRBV11-3 to TRBJ2-1; 8 bases align to TRBD2. This clonotype was sampled from a woman aged 25 to 39 in good health. For the CDR3, the DNA is TGTGCCAGCAGCTCGGGCCAGCGGGAGTTGGATGAGCAGTTCTTC. Protein sequence: CASSSGQRELDEQFF.